Below are 30 T cell receptor beta chains sequenced from a single sample in a study of T cell responses to AZD1222 COVID-19 vaccine. Generated by immunoSEQ multiplex PCR, the TCRdb table keeps only in-frame clones and is missing some. This repertoire shows 100,000 to 150,000 clones, 92% found once; its top ten account for under 9%. This specimen was peripheral blood, taken 28 days after the second AZD1222 dose. These receptor sequences come from an adult who received the AZD1222 COVID-19 vaccine.

This chain connects TRBV5-4 to TRBJ2-1, with D uncertain. Trimming removed 4 bases at V and 0 bases at J, with 11 bases between. CDR1 is SGHNT, CDR2 YYREEE, per germline (reference sequence). The CDR3 totals 15 residues. This CDR3 is CASSPLVSSYNEQFF. The CDR3 region has the DNA TGTGCCAGCAGCCCCCTAGTATCCTCCTACAATGAGCAGTTCTTC.

The rearrangement joins TRBV3-1 (or the pseudogene TRBV3-2) to TRBJ2-1; D is perhaps TRBD2 (5 bases). V was clipped by 8 bases and J by 4 bases, with 15 bases between them. From germline, CDR1 is LGHDT and CDR2 YNNKEL (reference sequence). The CDR3 sequence is 14 residues long. This CDR3 reads CASAMRAKYNEQFF. DNA of the CDR3: TGTGCCAGCGCCATGAGGGCGAAGTACAATGAGCAGTTCTTC.

The genes are TRBV28 and TRBJ1-4, with no clear D. Trimming took 3 bases from V and 3 from J, leaving 11 bases between them. Germline CDR1 is MDHEN and CDR2 is SYDVKM. CDR3 length: 15 residues. DNA of the CDR3: TGTGCCAGCAGTTTTAGCGGCTCCTCTAATGAAAAACTGTTTTTT. The encoded protein is CASSFSGSSNEKLFF.

Here the CDR3 reads CASNGGREWIDTQYF. As DNA, the CDR3 is TGTGCCAGCAACGGTGGGCGGGAGTGGATAGATACGCAGTATTTT. J is TRBJ2-3 and V is TRBV28; the match to TRBD2 covers 7 bases. CDR3 length equals 15 residues. V was clipped by 7 bases and J by 5 bases; unmatched bases: 12. Germline V gene sequence: CDR1 MDHEN, CDR2 SYDVKM.

This clone was counted between two and nine times. The chain combines TRBV3-1 (or the pseudogene TRBV3-2) with TRBJ1-1; D ambiguous. CDR1 and CDR2 from the germline V gene are LGHDT and YNNKEL (reference sequence). V was trimmed by 1 base and J by 5 bases, leaving 8 bases between them. This CDR3 contains 13 residues. The CDR3 reads CASSQARGTEAFF. CDR3 DNA: TGTGCCAGCAGCCAAGCGCGGGGAACTGAAGCTTTCTTT.

The chain couples TRBV28 to TRBJ1-2, with 7 positions matching TRBD1. V shed 4 bases, J shed 3 bases, and the junction held 14 bases outside the gene matches. The germline V gene encodes CDR1 MDHEN and CDR2 SYDVKM. The CDR3 runs to 17 residues. The CDR3 here is CASSSEQTGRSDYGYTF. In DNA, the CDR3 is TGTGCCAGCAGTTCCGAACAGACAGGGAGATCCGACTATGGCTACACCTTC.

V gene TRBV21-1 combines with J gene TRBJ2-3. TRBV21-1 is a pseudogene. CDR3 length: 16 amino acids. CDR3 loop: CASYARTSSSTDTQYF. The CDR3 bases are TGTGCCAGCTACGCCCGGACGAGCTCTAGCACAGATACGCAGTATTTT.

The V call is TRBV5-3, the J call TRBJ2-3, with D perhaps matching TRBD1 or TRBD2 (6 bases each). TRBV5-3 falls under the ORF class, with uncertain function. V was clipped by 4 bases and J by 2 bases, with 17 bases between them. The CDR3 length is 16 residues. The DNA for the CDR3 is TGTGCCAGAAGCCGGGGGCGGAATAGCCCCACAGATACGCAGTATTTT. Translating it yields CARSRGRNSPTDTQYF.

This sequence joins TRBV11-2 and TRBJ2-7; a possible D gene is TRBD1 (6 bases). Germline assignment: CDR1 SGHAT and CDR2 FQNNGV. This CDR3 is 15 amino acids long. V was shortened by 6 bases and J by 2 bases, with 17 bases between the two germline ends. The CDR3 nucleotides read TGTGCCAGCAGGGACCGGGACACCTTAGCCTACGAGCAGTACTTC. Protein sequence: CASRDRDTLAYEQYF. The variable domain in full, with the rest retrieved from reference TRBV11-2 and TRBJ2-7, is EAGVAQSPRYKIIEKRQSVAFWCNPISGHATLYWYQQILGQGPKLLIQFQNNGVVDDSQLPKDRFSAERLKGVDSTLKIQPAKLEDSAVYLCASRDRDTLAYEQYFGPGTRLTVT.

V gene TRBV6-5 combines with J gene TRBJ1-3; D is unclear. Germline lookup yields CDR1 MNHEY and CDR2 SVGAGI. V lost 6 bases to trimming and J lost 0 bases, with 9 bases between them. This CDR3 is built from 14 residues. The CDR3 protein is CASRATYSGNTIYF. Here the CDR3 DNA reads TGTGCCAGCAGGGCAACCTACTCTGGAAACACCATATATTTT.

The rearrangement links TRBV19 to TRBJ1-2; unclear D gene. The CDR3 extends over 16 amino acids. The V gene lost 3 bases and the J gene lost 4 bases, with 18 bases spanning the gap. Germline CDR1 is LNHDA and CDR2 is SQIVND (reference sequence). In DNA, the CDR3 is TGTGCCAGTAGTATTTACGGTTCGGGCGGCCCCTATGGCTACACCTTC. Translated, it gives CASSIYGSGGPYGYTF.

The chain uses TRBV23-1 and TRBJ2-2, with 12 bases fitting TRBD2. TRBV23-1 belongs to the ORF category, with a function that is uncertain. The CDR3 loop spans 17 amino acids. Trimming cost V 5 bases and J 1 base; bases outside gene matches: 5. CDR3 loop: CASSTKLAGGNTGELFF. The CDR3 DNA follows: TGCGCCAGCAGTACGAAACTAGCGGGGGGGAACACCGGGGAGCTGTTTTTT.

V and J are TRBV7-2 and TRBJ2-2; no clear D gene. Germline-derived CDR1 and CDR2 are SGHTA and FQGNSA. The CDR3 totals 16 residues. V gave up 1 base and J gave up 4 bases, with 13 bases separating them. In DNA form, the CDR3 reads TGTGCCAGCAGCTTAGATGGGTTCCTAATCACCGGGGAGCTGTTTTTT. This encodes CASSLDGFLITGELFF.

This chain uses TRBV5-1 with TRBJ2-1; possible D gene TRBD2, 6 bases. This CDR3 contains 16 residues. The germline V and J ends were trimmed by 3 bases and 1 base, with 14 bases remaining between them. Germline V gene data show CDR1 as SGHRS and CDR2 as YFSETQ. The CDR3 sequence is CASSSTGDGSYNEQFF. The CDR3 DNA reads TGCGCCAGCAGCTCAACGGGGGACGGATCCTACAATGAGCAGTTCTTC.

The gene calls are TRBV4-2 and TRBJ1-1; D is uncertain. The V gene lost 2 bases and the J gene lost 4 bases, with 29 bases spanning the gap. The CDR3 spans 20 residues. Germline CDR1 LGHNA, CDR2 YNFKEQ. The CDR3 loop reads CASSQTQYSREGILRTEAFF. CDR3 bases: TGTGCCAGCAGCCAAACCCAATATTCTAGGGAGGGTATCCTGCGCACTGAAGCTTTCTTT.

The chain employs TRBV6-5 and TRBJ2-3, with 7 bases matching TRBD1. This CDR3 has 14 residues. The V and J ends lost 7 bases and 1 base, in that order; junction bases with no gene match: 5. The V gene's germline CDR1 is MNHEY and CDR2 SVGAGI. This CDR3 is CASNFDRGTDTQYF. DNA of the CDR3: TGTGCCAGCAATTTCGACAGGGGCACAGATACGCAGTATTTT.

The gene calls are TRBV10-3 and TRBJ2-7; D not resolved. The length of the CDR3 is 13 residues. CDR1 and CDR2 (germline): ENHRY, SYGVKD. Trimming took off 0 bases at V and 4 bases at J, with 7 bases between the two ends. The DNA for the CDR3 is TGTGCCATCAGTGAGTCGGGCGGTTACGAGCAGTACTTC. Its translation: CAISESGGYEQYF.

The chain employs TRBV6-1 and TRBJ2-6; D is possibly TRBD1 (6 bases). This CDR3 spans 18 amino acids. CDR1 and CDR2 from the germline V gene are MNHNS and SASEGT. Trimming removed 4 bases at V and 0 bases at J, with 16 bases between. The CDR3 DNA reads as TGTGCCAGCAGTGTAGCCGGACAGACCGTCTCTGGGGCCAACGTCCTGACTTTC. Amino acid sequence: CASSVAGQTVSGANVLTF.

The genes are TRBV29-1 and TRBJ1-6, with TRBD1 matching 8 bases. Germline CDR1 SQVTM, CDR2 ANQGSEA. J lost 8 bases, V lost 6 bases, and 9 bases had no gene match. The CDR3 spans 14 residues. The CDR3 reads CSVTLGQGDSPLHF. The CDR3 coding sequence is TGCAGCGTCACCCTCGGACAGGGAGATTCACCCCTCCACTTT.

The chain employs TRBV7-8 and TRBJ2-1; D possibly uses TRBD1 or TRBD2 (5 bases each). The CDR3 sequence is 16 residues long. Trimming removed 6 bases from V and 5 bases from J, with 20 bases in between. In germline, CDR1 is SGHVS, CDR2 FQNEAQ. CDR3 DNA sequence: TGTGCCAGCAGGCCTCAATATTTAGGGGAGCACAATGAGCAGTTCTTC. Translated: CASRPQYLGEHNEQFF.

This chain joins TRBV9 and TRBJ2-2; D perhaps matches TRBD2 (7 bases). The CDR3 extends over 18 amino acids. CDR1 and CDR2 (germline): SGDLS, YYNGEE. V dropped 0 bases and J dropped 1 base, with 16 bases sitting between them. Here the CDR3 DNA reads TGTGCCAGCAGCGTAGGGGGGCTAGCGGCTATGAACACCGGGGAGCTGTTTTTT. Encoded protein: CASSVGGLAAMNTGELFF.

V usage is TRBV6-4 and J usage is TRBJ1-2; D uncertain. Germline V gene sequence: CDR1 MRHNA, CDR2 SNTAGT. The CDR3 runs 13 residues. The V end lost 3 bases, the J end lost 5 bases, and 10 bases lay between the germline ends. CDR3 nucleotides: TGTGCCAGCAGTGAAGGAGGGTTGTATGGCTACACCTTC. Translation: CASSEGGLYGYTF.

The chain has TRBV6-1 and TRBJ1-2; no definite D call. Germline loops: CDR1 MNHNS, CDR2 SASEGT. The CDR3 is 15 amino acids. The V end was cut by 3 bases, the J end by 7 bases, with 18 bases between. Here the CDR3 DNA reads TGTGCCAGCAGTGAGATCCGCTCCACCCGGGGTGGCTACACCTTC. This translates into CASSEIRSTRGGYTF.

The chain couples TRBV6-5 to TRBJ1-5, with TRBD1 matching over 7 bases. CDR3 length: 15 amino acids. The V gene end was trimmed by 2 bases and the J gene end by 4 bases; junction bases not matched to a gene: 5. Germline CDR1 MNHEY, CDR2 SVGAGI. CDR3 residues: CASSYTGALNQPQHF. Written as DNA, the CDR3 is TGTGCCAGCAGTTACACAGGGGCGCTGAATCAGCCCCAGCATTTT.

This chain uses TRBV5-6 with TRBJ1-1; D is ambiguous. CDR3 length: 15 amino acids. Trimming stripped 0 bases from V and 0 bases from J, with 9 bases between. Germline V CDR1 and CDR2: SGHDT, YYEEEE. CDR3 residues: CASSLDGRMNTEAFF. DNA of the CDR3: TGTGCCAGCAGCTTGGATGGGAGGATGAACACTGAAGCTTTCTTT.

The chain links TRBV15 to TRBJ1-2, with unresolved D. The germline V and J ends were trimmed by 0 bases and 5 bases, with 16 bases remaining between them. CDR3 size: 16 residues. Germline CDR1 is LNHNV and CDR2 is YYDKDF (reference sequence). CDR3 nucleotide sequence: TGTGCCACCAGCAGAGATCGAGGTTTCCCAGTATATGGCTACACCTTC. It yields the protein CATSRDRGFPVYGYTF.

The chain employs TRBV28 and TRBJ1-1; TRBD1 might be the D (5 bases). V was pared by 9 bases and J by 0 bases, with 11 bases between. The germline gives CDR1 MDHEN, CDR2 SYDVKM. CDR3 length: 13 amino acids. The CDR3 DNA reads TGTGCCAGTCGCGGGACGTTGAACACTGAAGCTTTCTTT. This gives the protein CASRGTLNTEAFF.

The J gene is TRBJ1-2, the V gene TRBV5-5; tentatively, D is TRBD1 (6 bases). The CDR3 is 15 residues long. The germline CDR1 and CDR2 sequences are SGHKS and YYEKEE (reference sequence). Trimming shortened V by 6 bases and J by 4 bases, and 19 bases separated the two germline ends. As DNA, the CDR3 is TGTGCCAGCATCACTAATCCGGGACACCTCTATGGCTACACCTTC. Residues: CASITNPGHLYGYTF.

The chain links TRBV18 to TRBJ1-1, with TRBD1 identical over 7 bases. The V gene end was trimmed by 3 bases and the J gene end by 1 base; junction bases not matched to a gene: 11. The CDR3 has 17 amino acids. From germline, CDR1 is KGHSH and CDR2 LQKENI. The chain's CDR3 is CASSPAPGEGANTEAFF. The CDR3 DNA sequence: TGTGCCAGCTCACCGGCGCCGGGAGAGGGGGCGAACACTGAAGCTTTCTTT.

The chain has TRBV7-2 and TRBJ1-1; D not resolved. V was trimmed by 2 bases and J by 1 base, leaving 5 bases between them. The CDR3 contains 13 residues. Germline CDR1 and CDR2: SGHTA and FQGNSA. The CDR3 region is CASSLQENTEAFF. The CDR3 nucleotides are TGTGCCAGCAGCTTACAGGAGAACACTGAAGCTTTCTTT.